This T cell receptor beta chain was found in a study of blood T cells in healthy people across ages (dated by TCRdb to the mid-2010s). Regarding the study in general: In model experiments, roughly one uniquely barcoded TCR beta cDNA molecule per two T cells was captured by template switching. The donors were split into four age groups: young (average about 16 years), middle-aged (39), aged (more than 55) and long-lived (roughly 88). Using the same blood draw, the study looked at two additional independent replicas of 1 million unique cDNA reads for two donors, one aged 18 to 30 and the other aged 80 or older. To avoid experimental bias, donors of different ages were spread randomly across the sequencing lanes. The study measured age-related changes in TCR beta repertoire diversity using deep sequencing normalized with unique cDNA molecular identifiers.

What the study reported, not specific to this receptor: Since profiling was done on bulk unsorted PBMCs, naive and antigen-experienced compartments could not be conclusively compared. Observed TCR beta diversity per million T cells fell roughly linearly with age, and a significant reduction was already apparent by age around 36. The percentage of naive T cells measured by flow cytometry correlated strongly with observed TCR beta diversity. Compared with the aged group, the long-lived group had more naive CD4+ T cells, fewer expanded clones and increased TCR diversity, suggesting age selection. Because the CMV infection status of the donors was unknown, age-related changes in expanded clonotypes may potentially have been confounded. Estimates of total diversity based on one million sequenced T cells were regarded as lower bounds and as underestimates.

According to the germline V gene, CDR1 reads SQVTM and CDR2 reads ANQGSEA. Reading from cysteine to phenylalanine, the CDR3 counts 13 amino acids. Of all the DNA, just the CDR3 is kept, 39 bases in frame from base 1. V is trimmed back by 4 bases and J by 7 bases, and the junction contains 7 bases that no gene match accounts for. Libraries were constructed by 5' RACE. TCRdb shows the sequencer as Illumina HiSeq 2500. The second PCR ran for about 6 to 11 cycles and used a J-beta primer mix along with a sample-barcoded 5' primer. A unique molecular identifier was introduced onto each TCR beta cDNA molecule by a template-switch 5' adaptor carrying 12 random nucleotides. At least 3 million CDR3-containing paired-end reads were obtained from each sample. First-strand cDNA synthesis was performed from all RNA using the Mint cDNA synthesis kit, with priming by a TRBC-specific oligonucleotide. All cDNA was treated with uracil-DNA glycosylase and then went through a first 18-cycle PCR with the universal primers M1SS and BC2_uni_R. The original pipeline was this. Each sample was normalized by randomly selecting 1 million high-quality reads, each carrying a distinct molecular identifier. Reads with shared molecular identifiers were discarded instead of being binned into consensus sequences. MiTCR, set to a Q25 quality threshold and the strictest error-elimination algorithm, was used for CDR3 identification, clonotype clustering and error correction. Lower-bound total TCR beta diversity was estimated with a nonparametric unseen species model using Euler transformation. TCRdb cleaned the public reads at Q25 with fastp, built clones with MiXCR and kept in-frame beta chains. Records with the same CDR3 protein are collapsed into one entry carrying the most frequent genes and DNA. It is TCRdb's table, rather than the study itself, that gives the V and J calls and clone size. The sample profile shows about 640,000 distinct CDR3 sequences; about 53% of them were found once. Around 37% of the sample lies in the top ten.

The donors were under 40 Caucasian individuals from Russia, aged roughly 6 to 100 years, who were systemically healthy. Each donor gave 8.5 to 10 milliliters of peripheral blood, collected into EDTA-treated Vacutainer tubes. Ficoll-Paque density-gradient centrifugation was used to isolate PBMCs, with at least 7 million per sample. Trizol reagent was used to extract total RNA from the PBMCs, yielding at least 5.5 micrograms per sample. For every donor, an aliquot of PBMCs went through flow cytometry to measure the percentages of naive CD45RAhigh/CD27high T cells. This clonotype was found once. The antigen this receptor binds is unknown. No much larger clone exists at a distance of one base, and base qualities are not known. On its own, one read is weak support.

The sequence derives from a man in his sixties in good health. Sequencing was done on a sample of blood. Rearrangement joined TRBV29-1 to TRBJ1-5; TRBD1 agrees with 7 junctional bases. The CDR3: CSVARGLRQPQHF. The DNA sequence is TGCAGCGTTGCAAGGGGGCTGAGGCAGCCCCAGCATTTT.